One sample yielded the 14 T cell receptor beta chains listed below, sequenced in a study of T cell responses to AZD1222 COVID-19 vaccine. Here immunoSEQ multiplex PCR was the method, and the copy in TCRdb shows in-frame clones only, minus some. The sample records 150,000 to 200,000 clones, 90% to 95% being singletons. The source was peripheral blood, collected on day 0 of AZD1222 vaccination. The receptor source for this set is an adult in good health.

This sequence joins TRBV7-2 and TRBJ2-3; D is unresolved. V was shortened by 2 bases and J by 1 base, with 10 bases between the two germline ends. This CDR3 region has 15 residues. Germline lookup yields CDR1 SGHTA and CDR2 FQGNSA. The DNA of the CDR3 is TGTGCCAGCAGCTTACAGGTCTGGGGCACAGATACGCAGTATTTT. Translation gives CASSLQVWGTDTQYF.

The genes are TRBV7-8 and TRBJ1-5; no reliable D call. The germline V and J ends were trimmed by 3 bases and 6 bases, with 9 bases remaining between them. Germline CDR1 SGHVS, CDR2 FQNEAQ. The CDR3 consists of 13 residues. This CDR3 is CASSFGVGQPQHF. DNA of the CDR3: TGTGCCAGCAGCTTTGGGGTGGGTCAGCCCCAGCATTTT.

The chain joins TRBV5-5 to TRBJ2-2; D is possibly TRBD1 (5 bases). Germline V gives CDR1 SGHKS, CDR2 YYEKEE (reference sequence). The CDR3 is 13 amino acids. Trimming removed 0 bases at V and 8 bases at J, with 8 bases between. The CDR3 DNA follows: TGTGCCAGCAGCTTGGGGACATTGGGGGAGCTGTTTTTT. As protein: CASSLGTLGELFF.

This clone appeared once. The chain recombines TRBV18 with TRBJ1-3; D gene unclear. V was cut by 1 base and J by 0 bases, with 10 bases left in between. This CDR3 has 16 amino acids. Germline values: CDR1 KGHSH, CDR2 LQKENI. The CDR3 loop reads CASSPQVGSSGNTIYF. The CDR3 DNA is TGTGCCAGCTCACCACAGGTTGGCAGCTCTGGAAACACCATATATTTT.

The chain links TRBV5-1 to TRBJ2-1; D ambiguous. In germline, CDR1 is SGHRS, CDR2 YFSETQ. Trimming pared 4 bases from V and 0 bases from J, leaving 8 bases between. This CDR3 has 14 residues. CDR3 bases: TGCGCCAGCAGCCGCCCCAGCTCCTACAATGAGCAGTTCTTC. Amino acid sequence: CASSRPSSYNEQFF.

This chain uses TRBV3-1 (or the pseudogene TRBV3-2) with TRBJ2-2; D remains ambiguous. This CDR3 is 16 amino acids long. The germline V gene encodes CDR1 LGHDT and CDR2 YNNKEL (reference sequence). Trimming took off 0 bases at V and 0 bases at J, with 8 bases between the two ends. CDR3 sequence reads: CASSQESPTNTGELFF. The CDR3 DNA follows: TGTGCCAGCAGCCAAGAATCACCAACGAACACCGGGGAGCTGTTTTTT.

The J gene is TRBJ2-5, the V gene TRBV5-1, with D perhaps TRBD2 (6 bases). The CDR3 runs to 14 residues. Germline assignment: CDR1 SGHRS and CDR2 YFSETQ. Trimming removed 3 bases at V and 5 bases at J, with 14 bases between. DNA for the CDR3: TGCGCCAGCAGCTCCTCATACGGGACTGAGACCCAGTACTTC. Its translation: CASSSSYGTETQYF.

The chain joins TRBV5-4 to TRBJ2-1; tentative D call: TRBD1 (6 bases). The V gene lost 5 bases and the J gene lost 1 base, with 13 bases spanning the gap. Germline assignment: CDR1 SGHNT and CDR2 YYREEE (reference sequence). The CDR3 is 15 residues long. The CDR3 region is CASSPIGGSYNEQFF. The CDR3, as DNA: TGTGCCAGCAGTCCAATAGGGGGTTCCTACAATGAGCAGTTCTTC.

This clone was observed a single time. This chain connects TRBV7-2 to TRBJ2-7, with D perhaps TRBD2 (5 bases). CDR3 length: 13 amino acids. Trimming left V 5 bases short and J 4 bases short, with 12 bases between. Germline V gene data show CDR1 as SGHTA and CDR2 as FQGNSA. As DNA, the CDR3 is TGTGCCAGCAGCCACAGAGGGAGTTACGAGCAGTACTTC. It translates to CASSHRGSYEQYF.

The genes are TRBV27 and TRBJ2-7; no firm D call. The V end lost 6 bases, the J end lost 2 bases, and 14 bases lay between the germline ends. CDR3 size: 14 residues. Germline values: CDR1 MNHEY, CDR2 SMNVEV (reference sequence). As DNA, the CDR3 is TGTGCCAGCAGGGCACAGCGACTGCCCTACGAGCAGTACTTC. Translation: CASRAQRLPYEQYF.

The gene calls are TRBV24-1 and TRBJ2-1; TRBD2 aligns across 13 bases. V lost 4 bases and J lost 6; bases outside the gene matches: 5. Germline V gives CDR1 KGHDR, CDR2 SFDVKD. This CDR3 is 16 amino acids long. The chain's CDR3 is CATSEGLAGVSNEQFF. CDR3 nucleotides: TGTGCCACCAGTGAAGGACTAGCGGGAGTTTCCAATGAGCAGTTCTTC.

The chain employs TRBV5-4 and TRBJ2-3; no firm D call. Germline CDR1 and CDR2: SGHNT and YYREEE (reference sequence). The CDR3 consists of 16 residues. V dropped 0 bases and J dropped 2 bases, with 13 bases sitting between them. CDR3 amino acids: CASSLGSSTPTDTQYF. The CDR3 DNA follows: TGTGCCAGCAGCTTGGGGTCTAGTACCCCCACAGATACGCAGTATTTT.

This clone was observed a handful of times. The rearrangement uses TRBV6-4 and TRBJ2-3, with TRBD2 identical over 7 bases. The CDR3 length is 14 residues. J gave up 6 bases and V 5 bases, and 8 bases lay outside the gene matches. The germline gives CDR1 MRHNA, CDR2 SNTAGT. The CDR3 DNA is TGTGCCAGCAGTCCTGTGGGGGGGGAGGATACGCAGTATTTT. It yields the protein CASSPVGGEDTQYF.

The rearrangement links TRBV13 to TRBJ1-4; maybe TRBD1 (5 bases). This CDR3 region has 19 residues. Trimming cost V 3 bases and J 0 bases, with 20 bases left between them. Germline lookup yields CDR1 PRHDT and CDR2 FYEKMQ (reference sequence). The CDR3 DNA is TGTGCCAGCAGCTTTCCACTAGACAGTCAGGCCACAACTAATGAAAAACTGTTTTTT. The encoded protein is CASSFPLDSQATTNEKLFF.